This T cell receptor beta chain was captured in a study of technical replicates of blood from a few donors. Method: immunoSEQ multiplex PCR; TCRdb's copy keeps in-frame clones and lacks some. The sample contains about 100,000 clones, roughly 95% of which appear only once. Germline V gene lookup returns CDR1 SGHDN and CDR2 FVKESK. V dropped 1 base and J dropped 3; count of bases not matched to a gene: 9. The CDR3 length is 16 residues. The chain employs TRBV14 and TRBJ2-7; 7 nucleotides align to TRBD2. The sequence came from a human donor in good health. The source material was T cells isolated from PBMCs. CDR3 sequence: CASSQGSASGHYEQYF. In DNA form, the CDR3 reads TGTGCCAGCAGCCAAGGTTCGGCTAGCGGACACTACGAGCAGTACTTC.